These 11 T cell receptor beta chains share one sample of origin, sequenced in a study of blood T cell repertoires in COVID-19. Sequenced by immunoSEQ multiplex PCR; TCRdb stores in-frame clones only, minus some. The sample has 150,000 to 200,000 clones; approximately 89% are singletons. The sample consisted of peripheral blood. The receptors stem from a man in his 70s with acute or convalescent COVID-19.

The chain couples TRBV6-2 or TRBV6-3 to TRBJ1-5; no reliable D call. Germline V gives CDR1 MNHEY, CDR2 SVGEGT. Trimming left V 2 bases short and J 5 bases short, with 4 bases between. This CDR3 comprises 12 residues. CDR3 nucleotide sequence: TGTGCCAGCAGTTACAGCTATCAGCCCCAGCATTTT. The encoded protein is CASSYSYQPQHF.

This chain links TRBV5-1 with TRBJ1-3; possibly TRBD1 for D (6 bases). Looked up from germline, CDR1 is SGHRS and CDR2 is YFSETQ. V was pared by 4 bases and J by 4 bases, with 12 bases between. CDR3 length: 14 residues. The DNA of the CDR3 is TGCGCCAGCAGCGAGACCACAGGGGGAAACACCATATATTTT. It is translated as CASSETTGGNTIYF.

The rearrangement uses TRBV14 and TRBJ2-1; TRBD2 aligns across 7 bases. The CDR3 length is 17 residues. V was clipped by 4 bases and J by 7 bases; unmatched bases: 16. The V gene's germline CDR1 is SGHDN and CDR2 FVKESK. The CDR3 DNA follows: TGTGCCAGCAGCCCACTACTTAGCGGGCTCCAAGGAAATGAGCAGTTCTTC. It encodes CASSPLLSGLQGNEQFF.

V is TRBV18 and J is TRBJ1-5; D may be TRBD1 (5 bases). V lost 3 bases, J lost 4 bases, and 7 bases lay in between. This CDR3 comprises 13 residues. Per the germline V gene, CDR1 is KGHSH and CDR2 is LQKENI. This CDR3 is CASSPTENQPQHF. CDR3 nucleotides: TGTGCCAGCTCACCGACAGAGAATCAGCCCCAGCATTTT.

The genes are TRBV5-1 and TRBJ1-5; perhaps TRBD1 as D (5 bases). CDR3 length equals 14 residues. V lost 2 bases to trimming and J lost 5 bases, with 11 bases between them. Germline lookup yields CDR1 SGHRS and CDR2 YFSETQ. The CDR3 nucleotides read TGCGCCAGCAGCTTCGGAGGAGGGGATCAGCCCCAGCATTTT. It is translated as CASSFGGGDQPQHF.

The gene calls are TRBV10-1 and TRBJ2-7; 9 nucleotides line up with TRBD1. The V segment lost 0 bases and the J segment 3 bases; nucleotides outside the gene matches: 9. The V gene's germline CDR1 is WNHNN and CDR2 SYGVQD (reference sequence). The CDR3 is 17 residues long. Here the CDR3 reads CASSESETGGESYEQYF. The CDR3 DNA follows: TGCGCCAGCAGTGAGTCCGAAACAGGGGGCGAGAGCTACGAGCAGTACTTC.

The rearrangement joins TRBV27 to TRBJ2-7; possibly TRBD1 for D (5 bases). Germline CDR1 and CDR2: MNHEY and SMNVEV (reference sequence). Trimming left V 4 bases short and J 3 bases short, with 13 bases between. The CDR3 spans 14 residues. The CDR3 protein is CASSSRWGGYEQYF. The CDR3 bases are TGTGCCAGCAGTTCCCGATGGGGCGGCTACGAGCAGTACTTC.

This rearrangement joins TRBV5-1 to TRBJ1-5, with D tentatively TRBD1 (5 bases). Germline lookup yields CDR1 SGHRS and CDR2 YFSETQ. CDR3 length: 15 residues. V was clipped by 3 bases and J by 1 base, with 11 bases between them. CDR3: CASSYQGESNQPQHF. The CDR3 nucleotides are TGCGCCAGCAGCTATCAGGGTGAAAGCAATCAGCCCCAGCATTTT. Complete variable domain (other parts from reference TRBV5-1 and TRBJ1-5): KAGVTQTPRYLIKTRGQQVTLSCSPISGHRSVSWYQQTPGQGLQFLFEYFSETQRNKGNFPGRFSGRQFSNSRSEMNVSTLELGDSALYLCASSYQGESNQPQHFGDGTRLSIL.

The chain recombines TRBV2 with TRBJ2-5; the D gene is possibly TRBD1 (5 bases). Looked up from germline, CDR1 is SNHLY and CDR2 is FYNNEI. There are 14 residues in the CDR3. Trimming shortened V by 4 bases and J by 2 bases, and 11 bases separated the two germline ends. The CDR3: CASSAGNRQETQYF. In DNA, the CDR3 is TGTGCCAGCAGTGCAGGGAATAGACAAGAGACCCAGTACTTC.

The V and J genes are TRBV10-3 and TRBJ2-5; possibly TRBD1 for D (5 bases). CDR3 length equals 14 residues. V lost 4 bases and J 4 bases, leaving 13 bases between the germline ends. CDR1 ENHRY and CDR2 SYGVKD come from the germline V gene. The CDR3, as DNA: TGTGCCATCAGTGTCGGTGGGGCAGGAGAGACCCAGTACTTC. Protein: CAISVGGAGETQYF.

The rearrangement links TRBV24-1 to TRBJ2-7; 7 bases match TRBD1. The CDR3 spans 13 residues. The V and J ends lost 6 bases and 4 bases, in that order; junction bases with no gene match: 5. Looked up from germline, CDR1 is KGHDR and CDR2 is SFDVKD. CDR3 nucleotide sequence: TGTGCCACCAGTTTAGGGGGCGAGTACGAGCAGTACTTC. It translates to CATSLGGEYEQYF.